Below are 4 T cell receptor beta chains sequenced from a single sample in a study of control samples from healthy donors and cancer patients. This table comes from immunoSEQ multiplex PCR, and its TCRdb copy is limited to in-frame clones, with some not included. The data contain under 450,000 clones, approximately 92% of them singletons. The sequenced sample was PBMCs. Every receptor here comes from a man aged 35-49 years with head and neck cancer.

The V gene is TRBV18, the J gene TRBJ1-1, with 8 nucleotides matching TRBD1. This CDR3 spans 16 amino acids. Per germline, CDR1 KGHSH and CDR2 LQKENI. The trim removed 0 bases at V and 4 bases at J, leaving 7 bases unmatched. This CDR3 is CASSPPGQGTRTEAFF. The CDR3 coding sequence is TGTGCCAGCTCACCACCAGGACAGGGAACACGCACTGAAGCTTTCTTT.

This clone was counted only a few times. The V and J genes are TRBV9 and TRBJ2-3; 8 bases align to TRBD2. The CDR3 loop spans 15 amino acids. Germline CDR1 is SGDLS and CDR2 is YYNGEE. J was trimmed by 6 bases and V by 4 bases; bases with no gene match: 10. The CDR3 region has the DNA TGTGCCAGCAGCCCACGGGGGGGGACAATGGATACGCAGTATTTT. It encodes CASSPRGGTMDTQYF.

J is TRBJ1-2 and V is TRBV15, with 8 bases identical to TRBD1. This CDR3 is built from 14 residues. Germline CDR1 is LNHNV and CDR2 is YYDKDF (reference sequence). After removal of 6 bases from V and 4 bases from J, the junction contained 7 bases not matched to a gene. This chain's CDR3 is CATRDTDRVYGYTF. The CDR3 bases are TGTGCCACCAGAGATACGGACAGGGTCTATGGCTACACCTTC.

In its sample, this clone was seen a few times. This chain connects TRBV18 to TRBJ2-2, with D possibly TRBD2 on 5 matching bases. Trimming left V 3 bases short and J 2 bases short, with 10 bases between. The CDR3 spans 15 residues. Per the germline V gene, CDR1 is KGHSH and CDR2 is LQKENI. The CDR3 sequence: CASSPWSGNTGELFF. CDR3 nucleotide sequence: TGTGCCAGCTCACCTTGGAGCGGAAACACCGGGGAGCTGTTTTTT.